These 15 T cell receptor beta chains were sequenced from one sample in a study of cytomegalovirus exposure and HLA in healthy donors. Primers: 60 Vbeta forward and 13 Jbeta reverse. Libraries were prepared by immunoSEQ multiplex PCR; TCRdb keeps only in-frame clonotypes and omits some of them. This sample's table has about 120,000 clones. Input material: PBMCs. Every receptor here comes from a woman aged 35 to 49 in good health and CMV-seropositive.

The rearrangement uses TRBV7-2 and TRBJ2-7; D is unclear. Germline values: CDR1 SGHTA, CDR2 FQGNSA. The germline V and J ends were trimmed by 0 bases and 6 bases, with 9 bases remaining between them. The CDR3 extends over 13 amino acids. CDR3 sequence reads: CASSLARVGEQYF. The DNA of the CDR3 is TGTGCCAGCAGCTTAGCTAGAGTTGGCGAGCAGTACTTC.

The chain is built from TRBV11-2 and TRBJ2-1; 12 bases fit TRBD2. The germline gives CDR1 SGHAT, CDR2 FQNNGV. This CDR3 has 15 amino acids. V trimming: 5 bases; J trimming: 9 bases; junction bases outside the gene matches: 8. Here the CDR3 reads CASSPRTSGMAEQFF. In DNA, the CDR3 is TGTGCCAGCAGCCCTAGGACTAGCGGGATGGCTGAGCAGTTCTTC.

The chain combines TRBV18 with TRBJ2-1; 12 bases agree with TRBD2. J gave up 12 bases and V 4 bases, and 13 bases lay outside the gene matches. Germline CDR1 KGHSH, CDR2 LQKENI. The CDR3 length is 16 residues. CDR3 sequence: CASSQPGLAGPSGQFF. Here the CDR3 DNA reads TGTGCCAGCTCACAGCCGGGACTAGCGGGTCCCTCAGGGCAGTTCTTC.

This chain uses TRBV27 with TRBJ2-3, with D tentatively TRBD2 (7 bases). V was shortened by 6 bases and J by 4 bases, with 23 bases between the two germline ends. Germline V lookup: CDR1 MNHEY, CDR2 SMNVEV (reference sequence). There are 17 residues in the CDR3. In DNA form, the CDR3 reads TGTGCCAGCAGAAAGAGGGGGGAACGACTAGCCTCAGATACGCAGTATTTT. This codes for CASRKRGERLASDTQYF.

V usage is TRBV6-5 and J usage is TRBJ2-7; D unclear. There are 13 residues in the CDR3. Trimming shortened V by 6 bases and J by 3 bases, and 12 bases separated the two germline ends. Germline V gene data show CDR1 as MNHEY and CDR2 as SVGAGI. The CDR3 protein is CASSPSPSYEQYF. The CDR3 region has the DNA TGTGCCAGCAGCCCCTCCCCTAGCTACGAGCAGTACTTC.

CDR3 sequence: CATSPRTGGYEQYF. The CDR3 bases are TGTGCCACCAGCCCCCGGACAGGGGGTTACGAGCAGTACTTC. The rearrangement joins TRBV15 to TRBJ2-7; 10 nucleotides line up with TRBD1. The CDR3 consists of 14 residues. Per the germline V gene, CDR1 is LNHNV and CDR2 is YYDKDF (reference sequence). Unmatched junction bases numbered 5, after V lost 5 bases and J lost 4 bases.

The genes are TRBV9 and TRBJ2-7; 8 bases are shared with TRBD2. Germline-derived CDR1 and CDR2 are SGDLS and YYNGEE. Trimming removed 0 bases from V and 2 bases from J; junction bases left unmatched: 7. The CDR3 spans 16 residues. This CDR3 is CASSVAGGPGPYEQYF. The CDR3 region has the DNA TGTGCCAGCAGCGTAGCGGGAGGGCCGGGACCCTACGAGCAGTACTTC.

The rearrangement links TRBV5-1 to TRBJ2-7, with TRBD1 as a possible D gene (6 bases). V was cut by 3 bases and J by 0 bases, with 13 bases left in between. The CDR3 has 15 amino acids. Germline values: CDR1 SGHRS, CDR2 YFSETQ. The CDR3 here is CASSSTGPSSYEQYF. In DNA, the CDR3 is TGCGCCAGCAGCTCGACAGGTCCCAGCTCCTACGAGCAGTACTTC.

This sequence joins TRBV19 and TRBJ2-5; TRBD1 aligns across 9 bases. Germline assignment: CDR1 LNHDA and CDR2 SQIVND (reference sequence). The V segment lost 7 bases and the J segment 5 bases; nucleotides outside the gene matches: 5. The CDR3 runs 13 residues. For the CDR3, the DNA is TGTGCCAGTACGGGACAGGGTCGCGAGACCCAGTACTTC. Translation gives CASTGQGRETQYF.

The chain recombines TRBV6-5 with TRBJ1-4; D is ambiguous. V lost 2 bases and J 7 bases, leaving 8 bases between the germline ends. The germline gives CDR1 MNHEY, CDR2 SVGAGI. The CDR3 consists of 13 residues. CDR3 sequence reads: CASSYLPGEKLFF. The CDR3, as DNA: TGTGCCAGCAGTTACCTCCCGGGTGAAAAACTGTTTTTT.

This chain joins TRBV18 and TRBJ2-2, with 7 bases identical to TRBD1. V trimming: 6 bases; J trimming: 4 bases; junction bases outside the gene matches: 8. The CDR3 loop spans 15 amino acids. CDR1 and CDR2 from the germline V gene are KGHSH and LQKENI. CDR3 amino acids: CASSLRQGLTGELFF. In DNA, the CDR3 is TGTGCCAGCTCTCTTCGACAGGGCCTCACCGGGGAGCTGTTTTTT.

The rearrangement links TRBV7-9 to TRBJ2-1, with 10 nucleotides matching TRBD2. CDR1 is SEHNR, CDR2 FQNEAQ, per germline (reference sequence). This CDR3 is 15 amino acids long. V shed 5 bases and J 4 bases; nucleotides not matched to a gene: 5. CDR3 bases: TGTGCCAGCAGCCCTACTAGCGGGATATACAATGAGCAGTTCTTC. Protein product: CASSPTSGIYNEQFF.

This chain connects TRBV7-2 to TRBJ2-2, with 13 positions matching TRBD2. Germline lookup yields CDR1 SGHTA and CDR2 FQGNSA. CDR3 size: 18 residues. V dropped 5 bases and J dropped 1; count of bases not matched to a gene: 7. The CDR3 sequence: CASSKGGLAGRNTGELFF. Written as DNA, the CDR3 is TGTGCCAGCAGCAAAGGGGGACTAGCGGGAAGGAACACCGGGGAGCTGTTTTTT.

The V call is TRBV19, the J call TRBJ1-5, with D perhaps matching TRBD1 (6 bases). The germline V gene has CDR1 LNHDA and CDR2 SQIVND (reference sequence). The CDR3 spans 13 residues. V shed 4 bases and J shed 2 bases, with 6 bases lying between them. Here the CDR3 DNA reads TGTGCCAGTAGTAACAGGGGCAATCAGCCCCAGCATTTT. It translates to CASSNRGNQPQHF. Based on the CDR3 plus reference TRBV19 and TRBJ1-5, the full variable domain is DGGITQSPKYLFRKEGQNVTLSCEQNLNHDAMYWYRQDPGQGLRLIYYSQIVNDFQKGDIAEGYSVSREKKESFPLTVTSAQKNPTAFYLCASSNRGNQPQHFGDGTRLSIL.

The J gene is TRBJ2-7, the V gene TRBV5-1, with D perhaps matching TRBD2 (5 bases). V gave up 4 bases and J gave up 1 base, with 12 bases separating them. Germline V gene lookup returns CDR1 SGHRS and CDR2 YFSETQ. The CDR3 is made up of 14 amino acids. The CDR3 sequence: CASSPMERSYEQYF. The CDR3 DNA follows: TGCGCCAGCAGCCCCATGGAGCGGTCCTACGAGCAGTACTTC.